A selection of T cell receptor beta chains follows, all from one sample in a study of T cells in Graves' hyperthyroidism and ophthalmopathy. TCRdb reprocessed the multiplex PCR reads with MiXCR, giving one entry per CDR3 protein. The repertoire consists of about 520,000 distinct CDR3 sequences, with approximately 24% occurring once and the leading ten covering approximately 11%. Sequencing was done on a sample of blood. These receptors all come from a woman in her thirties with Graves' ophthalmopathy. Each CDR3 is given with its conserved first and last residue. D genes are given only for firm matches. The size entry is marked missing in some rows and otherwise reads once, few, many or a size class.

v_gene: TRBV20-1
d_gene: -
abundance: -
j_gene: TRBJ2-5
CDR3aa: CSTHEGKETQYF
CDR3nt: TGCAGTACCCATGAAGGCAAAGAGACCCAGTACTTC

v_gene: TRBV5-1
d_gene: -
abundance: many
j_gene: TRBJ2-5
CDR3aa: CASSWDFGRETQYF
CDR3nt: TGCGCCAGCAGCTGGGATTTCGGCAGAGAGACCCAGTACTTC

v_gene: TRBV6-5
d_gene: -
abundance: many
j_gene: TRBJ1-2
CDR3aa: CASSYGRGRRYGYTF
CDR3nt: TGTGCCAGCAGTTACGGTCGGGGACGTAGGTATGGCTACACCTTC

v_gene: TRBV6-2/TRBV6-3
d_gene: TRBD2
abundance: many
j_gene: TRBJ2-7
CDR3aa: CASSYSMGGVLRLSSYEQYF
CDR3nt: TGTGCCAGCAGTTACTCGATGGGAGGGGTCCTACGATTGAGCTCCTACGAGCAGTACTTC

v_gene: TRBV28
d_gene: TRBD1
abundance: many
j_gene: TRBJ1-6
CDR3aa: CASSSPSGQGSPDSPLHF
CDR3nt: TGTGCCAGCAGTTCCCCCTCGGGACAGGGGAGCCCCGATTCACCCCTCCACTTT

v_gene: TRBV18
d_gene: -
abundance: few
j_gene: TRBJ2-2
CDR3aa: CASSPSTTGELFF
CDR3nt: TGTGCCAGCTCACCGTCTACCACCGGGGAGCTGTTTTTT

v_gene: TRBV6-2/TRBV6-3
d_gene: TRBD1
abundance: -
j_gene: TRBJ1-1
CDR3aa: CASREGQKNTEAFF
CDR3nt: TGTGCCAGCAGAGAGGGACAGAAGAACACTGAAGCTTTCTTT

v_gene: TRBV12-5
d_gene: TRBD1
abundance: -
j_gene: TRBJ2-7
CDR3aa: CASGTGTGYSYEQYF
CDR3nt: TGTGCTAGTGGTACCGGGACAGGATACTCCTACGAGCAGTACTTC

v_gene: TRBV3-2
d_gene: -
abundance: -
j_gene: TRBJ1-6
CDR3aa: CASSHIGGQWSSYNSPLHF
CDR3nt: TGTGCCAGCAGCCACATAGGGGGTCAGTGGAGCTCCTATAATTCACCCCTCCACTTT

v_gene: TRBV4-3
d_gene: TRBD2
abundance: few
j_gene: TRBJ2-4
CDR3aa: CASSQDSPSGGGGNQYF
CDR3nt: TGCGCCAGCAGCCAAGATTCGCCTAGCGGGGGGGGAGGAAATCAGTACTTC

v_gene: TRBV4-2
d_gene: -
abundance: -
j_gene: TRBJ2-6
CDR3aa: CASSPLWARPTGANVLTF
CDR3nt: TGTGCCAGCAGCCCCTTATGGGCGAGACCTACTGGGGCCAACGTCCTGACTTTC

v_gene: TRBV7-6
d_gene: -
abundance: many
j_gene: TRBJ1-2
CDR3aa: CASSLAFGSGYTF
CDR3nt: TGTGCCAGCAGCTTAGCTTTTGGTAGTGGCTACACCTTC

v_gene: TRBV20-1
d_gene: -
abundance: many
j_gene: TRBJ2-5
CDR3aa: CSASKGGWETQYF
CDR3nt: TGCAGTGCTAGTAAGGGGGGCTGGGAGACCCAGTACTTC

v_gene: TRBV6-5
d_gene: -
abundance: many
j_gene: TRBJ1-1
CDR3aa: CASSYAEQNTEAFF
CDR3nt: TGTGCCAGCAGTTATGCAGAACAAAACACTGAAGCTTTCTTT

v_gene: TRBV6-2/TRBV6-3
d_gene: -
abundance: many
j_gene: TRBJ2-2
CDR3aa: CASSYSIWVGGAPNTGELFF
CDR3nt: TGTGCCAGCAGTTACTCGATCTGGGTAGGGGGGGCTCCGAACACCGGGGAGCTGTTTTTT

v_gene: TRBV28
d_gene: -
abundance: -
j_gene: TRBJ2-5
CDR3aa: CASSVQGLAETQYF
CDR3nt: TGTGCCAGCAGTGTGCAGGGGCTCGCGGAGACCCAGTACTTC

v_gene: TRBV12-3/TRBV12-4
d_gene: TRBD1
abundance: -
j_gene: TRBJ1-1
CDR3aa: CASPPGGRAEAFF
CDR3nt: TGTGCCAGCCCCCCAGGGGGAAGGGCTGAAGCTTTCTTT

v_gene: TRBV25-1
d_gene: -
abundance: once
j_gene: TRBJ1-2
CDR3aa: CASSETSAYTF
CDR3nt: TGTGCCAGCAGTGAAACGTCAGCTTACACCTTC

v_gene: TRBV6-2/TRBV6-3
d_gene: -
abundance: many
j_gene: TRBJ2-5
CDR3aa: CASRSGGLNQETQYF
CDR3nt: TGTGCCAGCAGATCCGGGGGGCTAAACCAAGAGACCCAGTACTTC

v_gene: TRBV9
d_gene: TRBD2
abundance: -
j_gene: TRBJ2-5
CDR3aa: CASSNGGETGETQYF
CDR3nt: TGTGCCAGCAGTAACGGGGGGGAGACGGGAGAGACCCAGTACTTC

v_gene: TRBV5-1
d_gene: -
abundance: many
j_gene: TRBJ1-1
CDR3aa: CASSSRGSTEAFF
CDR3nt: TGCGCCAGCAGCTCCAGGGGATCCACTGAAGCTTTCTTT

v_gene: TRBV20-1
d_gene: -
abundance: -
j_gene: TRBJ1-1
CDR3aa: CSARAQVGGEAFF
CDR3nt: TGCAGTGCTAGGGCCCAGGTGGGTGGAGAAGCTTTCTTT

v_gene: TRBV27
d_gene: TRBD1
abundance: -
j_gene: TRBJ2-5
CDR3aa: CASSRQGRGPETQYF
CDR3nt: TGTGCCAGCAGCCGACAGGGAAGGGGTCCCGAGACCCAGTACTTC

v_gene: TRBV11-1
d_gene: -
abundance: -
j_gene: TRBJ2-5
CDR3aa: CASSKTIQETQYF
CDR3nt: TGTGCCAGCAGCAAGACTATCCAAGAGACCCAGTACTTC

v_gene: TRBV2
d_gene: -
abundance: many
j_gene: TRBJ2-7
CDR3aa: CASLNPTGHSSYEQYF
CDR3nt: TGTGCCAGCCTTAATCCGACAGGCCATAGCTCCTACGAGCAGTACTTC

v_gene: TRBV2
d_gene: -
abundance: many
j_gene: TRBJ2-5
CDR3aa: CASELQETQYF
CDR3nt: TGTGCCAGCGAGCTCCAAGAGACCCAGTACTTC

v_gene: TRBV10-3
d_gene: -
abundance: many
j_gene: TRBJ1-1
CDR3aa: CAISESGAVEAFF
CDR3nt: TGTGCCATCAGTGAGTCCGGGGCAGTAGAAGCTTTCTTT

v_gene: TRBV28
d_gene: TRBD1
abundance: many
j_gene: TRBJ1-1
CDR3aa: CASLQGGVGTEAFF
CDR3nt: TGTGCCAGCTTGCAGGGGGGAGTTGGCACTGAAGCTTTCTTT

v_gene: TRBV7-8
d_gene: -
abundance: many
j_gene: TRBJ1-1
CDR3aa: CASSVFGGAYTEAFF
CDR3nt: TGTGCCAGCAGCGTATTTGGGGGGGCTTACACTGAAGCTTTCTTT

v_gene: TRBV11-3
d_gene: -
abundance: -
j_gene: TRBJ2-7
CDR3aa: CASSYSRVLGEQYF
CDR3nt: TGTGCCAGCAGCTACTCCAGGGTTCTGGGGGAGCAGTACTTC

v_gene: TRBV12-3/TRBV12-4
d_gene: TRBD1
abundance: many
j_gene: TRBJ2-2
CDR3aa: CASNPDRGRFGRTGELFF
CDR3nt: TGTGCCAGCAACCCGGACAGGGGGCGGTTCGGTAGGACCGGGGAGCTGTTTTTT

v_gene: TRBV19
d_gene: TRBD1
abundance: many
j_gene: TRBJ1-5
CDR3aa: CASNVLTGDDQPQHF
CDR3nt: TGTGCCAGTAATGTGCTTACAGGGGATGATCAGCCCCAGCATTTT

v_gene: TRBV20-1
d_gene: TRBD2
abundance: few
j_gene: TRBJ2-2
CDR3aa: CSAGTSGGTNTGELFF
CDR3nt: TGCAGTGCTGGGACTAGCGGGGGGACGAACACCGGGGAGCTGTTTTTT

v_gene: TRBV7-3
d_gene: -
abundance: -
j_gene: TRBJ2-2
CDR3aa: CASSLTGVGGELFF
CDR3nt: TGTGCCAGCAGCTTAACCGGGGTTGGCGGGGAGCTGTTTTTT

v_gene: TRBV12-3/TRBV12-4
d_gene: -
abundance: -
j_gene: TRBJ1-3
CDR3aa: CASSLAPRSGNTIYF
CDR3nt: TGTGCCAGCAGTTTAGCGCCTCGCTCTGGAAACACCATATATTTT

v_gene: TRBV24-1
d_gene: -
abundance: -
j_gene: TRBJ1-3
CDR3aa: CATRRYTIYF
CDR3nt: TGTGCCACCCGGAGGTACACCATATATTTT

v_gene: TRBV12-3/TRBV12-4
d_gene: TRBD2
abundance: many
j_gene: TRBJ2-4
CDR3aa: CASGGGATDIQYF
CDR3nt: TGTGCCAGCGGCGGGGGGGCCACGGACATTCAGTACTTC

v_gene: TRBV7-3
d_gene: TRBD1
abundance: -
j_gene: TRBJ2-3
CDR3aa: CASRGGQGDTQYF
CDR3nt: TGTGCCAGCAGGGGAGGACAGGGGGATACGCAGTATTTT

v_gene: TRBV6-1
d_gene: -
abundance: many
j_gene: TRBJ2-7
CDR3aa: CASSDREPYEQYF
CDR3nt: TGTGCCAGCAGTGATAGGGAACCCTACGAGCAGTACTTC

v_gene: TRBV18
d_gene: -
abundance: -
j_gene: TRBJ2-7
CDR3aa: CASSPWGDEAIWEQYF
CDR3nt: TGTGCCAGCTCACCCTGGGGGGACGAAGCCATTTGGGAGCAGTACTTC

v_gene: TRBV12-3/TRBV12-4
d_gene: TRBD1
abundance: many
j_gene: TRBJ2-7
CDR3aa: CASSPTGTYSYEQYF
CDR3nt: TGTGCCAGCAGCCCGACAGGGACCTACTCCTACGAGCAGTACTTC

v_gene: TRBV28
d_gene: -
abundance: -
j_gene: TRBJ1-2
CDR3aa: CASKERGGLNYGYTF
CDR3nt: TGTGCCAGCAAGGAGCGGGGGGGCCTTAACTATGGCTACACCTTC

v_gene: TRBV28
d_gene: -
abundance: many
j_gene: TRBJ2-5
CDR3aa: CASSLTKETQYF
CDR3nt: TGTGCCAGCAGTTTAACCAAAGAGACCCAGTACTTC

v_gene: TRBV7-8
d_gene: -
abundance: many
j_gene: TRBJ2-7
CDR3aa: CASSPRAGNFYEQYF
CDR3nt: TGTGCCAGCAGCCCTAGGGCAGGGAATTTCTACGAGCAGTACTTC

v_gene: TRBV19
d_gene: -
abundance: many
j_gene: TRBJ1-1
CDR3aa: CASSFAQNTEAFF
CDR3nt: TGTGCCAGTAGTTTCGCCCAGAACACTGAAGCTTTCTTT